This is a list of T cell receptor beta chains from one sample in a study of T cells in Graves' hyperthyroidism and ophthalmopathy. MiXCR, run by TCRdb on the multiplex PCR reads, gives a single entry per CDR3 protein. The sample gives 300,000 to 500,000 distinct CDR3 sequences, around 15% of which show up once; 25% to 30% is in the top ten. Sequencing was carried out using blood. These TCRs come from a man aged 45-65 years with Graves' ophthalmopathy. CDR3s leave out the opening cysteine and the closing phenylalanine or tryptophan. The order of the fields is V gene, CDR3 protein.

TRBV19,ASSSWTATYEQY
TRBV11-3,ASGRTGQGLAYGYT
TRBV27,ASSAGRNEQF
TRBV27,ASASSGTSNTEAF
TRBV5-1,ASSLQGATDEQY
TRBV12-3/TRBV12-4,ASIEPGTSGISYNEQF
TRBV29-1,GVAVAGGVETQY
TRBV19,ASSVSGGGETQY
TRBV10-3,AISAPQNLNTGELF
TRBV3-1,ASTKKGDYTDTQY
TRBV29-1,SVERTSGSRPDTQY
TRBV4-1,ASSQDKGWNTEAF
TRBV20-1,SATTGGYGYT
TRBV14,ASSQQTGLMNTEAF
TRBV6-1,ASSAWGGTEAF
TRBV27,ASVDSGNTIY
TRBV30,AWSVGLGNEQF
TRBV29-1,SADRGPYGYT
TRBV29-1,SVGKDREGSYGYT
TRBV4-1,ASSDGELF
TRBV5-1,ASSLERGQDEQY
TRBV5-1,ASSYGTSGRAHEQY
TRBV7-6,ASRRKETQY
TRBV12-5,ASGLGTANTEAF
TRBV4-1,ASSQGFRDRVIEAF
TRBV15,ATSRDKNYEQY
TRBV29-1,SAETQY
TRBV29-1,SGQGTSGRTDTQY
TRBV5-1,ASSPQADNNEQF
TRBV5-6,ASSRLQEINTEAF
TRBV7-9,ASSLTWGDYGYT
TRBV19,ASRSWGDGNQPQH
TRBV27,ASSRQLSPLH
TRBV3-1,ASSQERTATDTQY
TRBV5-1,ARGGGRRQPQH
TRBV10-2,ASSESGTSGIYEQF
TRBV29-1,SVEALAGALQETQY
TRBV3-1,ASSQELGAYEQY
TRBV12-3/TRBV12-4,ASRPRTSIPFGSSYNEQF
TRBV24-1,ATSDGVVSEQY